These T cell receptor beta chains were read from a single sample in a study of OX40 agonist ivuxolimab in advanced cancers. Sequenced by immunoSEQ multiplex PCR; TCRdb stores in-frame clones only, minus some. The sample shows approximately 90,000 clones, about 85% of them seen only once. This material consisted of CD4+ or CD8+ T cells sorted from blood, taken in a trial of the OX40 agonist ivuxolimab. The origin of the receptors is an adult with an advanced solid tumor such as melanoma, head and neck, liver or kidney cancer. Each CDR3 is given with its conserved first and last residue. A D gene is named only where the DNA matches it firmly. Some rows have no size entry. The others give once, few or many, or a class for an expanded clone.

d_call clone_size j_call v_call cdr3_nt cdr3_aa
TRBD1 medium-sized TRBJ1-4 TRBV11-2 TGTGCCAGCAGCTTAGCGATAGGACAGGGACAATCGGTGTTTTTT CASSLAIGQGQSVFF
TRBD1 - TRBJ2-7 TRBV11-2 TGTGCCAGCAGCTTGGGGACAGGGGGTCCCTACGAGCAGTACTTC CASSLGTGGPYEQYF
TRBD1 - TRBJ2-7 TRBV27 TGTGCCAGCAGTAAGGACAGGGGAACTCGCGAGCAGTACTTC CASSKDRGTREQYF
- - TRBJ2-6 TRBV7-9 TGTGCCAGCAGCCCAGAGGTAGTCTCTAGCCGGTTTGGGGCCAACGTCCTGACTTTC CASSPEVVSSRFGANVLTF
TRBD2 - TRBJ2-7 TRBV7-2 TGTGCCAGCAGCGGAGCGGGAGACGAGCAGTACTTC CASSGAGDEQYF
- few TRBJ1-5 TRBV7-2 TGTGCCAGCAGCTTAGTCTACAGCGCCCACAATCAGCCCCAGCATTTT CASSLVYSAHNQPQHF
- - TRBJ1-1 TRBV7-9 TGTGCCAGCAGCTTAGCGCCGGGCACTGAAGCTTTCTTT CASSLAPGTEAFF
- - TRBJ2-3 TRBV10-3 TGTGCCACCGGAGCGGTAGGGACAGATACGCAGTATTTT CATGAVGTDTQYF
- once TRBJ2-7 TRBV9 TGTGCCAGCAGCGTAGACCCAGGCGCTTACGAGCAGTACTTC CASSVDPGAYEQYF
- - TRBJ2-3 TRBV4-1 TGCGCCAGCAGCCAAAGGGGCGGGGGCACGGCAGATACGCAGTATTTT CASSQRGGGTADTQYF
TRBD1 few TRBJ2-7 TRBV28 TGTGCCAGCAGTTTAGCGGACAGGGCCTACGAGCAGTACTTC CASSLADRAYEQYF
- - TRBJ2-5 TRBV28 TGTGCCAGCAGTGGAGGGCTCTGGGAGACCCAGTACTTC CASSGGLWETQYF
TRBD2 - TRBJ2-3 TRBV4-2 TGTGCCAGCAGCCAAGGTTTAGCGGGAGGGAGGCCAGATACGCAGTATTTT CASSQGLAGGRPDTQYF
- - TRBJ1-2 TRBV29-1 TGCAGCGTTGCGACGAACTATGGCTACACCTTC CSVATNYGYTF
TRBD1 few TRBJ2-5 TRBV4-1 TGCGCCAGCAGCCAGTTCAGGGGGCAGGAGGTGGAGACCCAGTACTTC CASSQFRGQEVETQYF
- - TRBJ1-4 TRBV28 TGTGCCAGCAGTTTTTTGTTCCGTCAGCCTGAAAAACTGTTTTTT CASSFLFRQPEKLFF
TRBD1 - TRBJ2-1 TRBV18 TGTGCCAGCTCACCAGTCTCGGACAGGGGTTACAATGAGCAGTTCTTC CASSPVSDRGYNEQFF
TRBD2 - TRBJ2-1 TRBV30 TGTGCCTGGGGACTAGCGGGAGGGGGAAATGAGCAGTTCTTC CAWGLAGGGNEQFF
TRBD2 - TRBJ2-7 TRBV6-1 TGTGCCAGCAGCCAGCGGGGTCCCTACGAGCAGTACTTC CASSQRGPYEQYF
- - TRBJ2-7 TRBV6-5 TGTGCCAGCAGGAAGGGGGGGCTGGGCGAGCAGTACTTC CASRKGGLGEQYF
- - TRBJ2-7 TRBV5-6 TGTGCCAGCAGCTTCGGCAACTCGAACGAGCAGTACTTC CASSFGNSNEQYF
- - TRBJ1-1 TRBV28 TGTGCCAGCAGTTCGTACACTGAAGCTTTCTTT CASSSYTEAFF
- - TRBJ2-1 TRBV25-1 TGTGCCAGCAGTCCGACAGGTACCTACAATGAGCAGTTCTTC CASSPTGTYNEQFF
- once TRBJ1-2 TRBV28 TGTGCCAGCAGTTTATTCAAGGGGAGCTATGGCTACACCTTC CASSLFKGSYGYTF
- once TRBJ2-6 TRBV19 TGTGCCAGTAGTAAACAGGGAGTTTCTGGGGCCAACGTCCTGACTTTC CASSKQGVSGANVLTF
- - TRBJ1-1 TRBV28 TGTGCCAGCAGTTTAACAGGCTGGAACACTGAAGCTTTCTTT CASSLTGWNTEAFF
TRBD1 - TRBJ1-1 TRBV5-1 TGCGCCAGCAGTACCCAGGGGGCTGAAGCTTTCTTT CASSTQGAEAFF
- - TRBJ1-1 TRBV6-4 TGTGCCAGCAGTCCCACAGCGAACACTGAAGCTTTCTTT CASSPTANTEAFF
- - TRBJ2-2 TRBV6-6 TGTGCCAGCTACCCCGACACCGCCGGCGGGGAGCTGTTTTTT CASYPDTAGGELFF
- - TRBJ2-7 TRBV6-1 TGTGCCAGCAGTGAGGCGGAGGAGGACGAGCAGTACTTC CASSEAEEDEQYF
- - TRBJ1-5 TRBV27 TGTGCCAGCAGTTACACGATGTCCCAGCCCCAGCATTTT CASSYTMSQPQHF